This T cell receptor (beta chain) was retrieved from a study of graft-versus-host responses after intestinal transplantation. Across the study: All of the recipients had induction that used anti-thymocyte globulin, then tacrolimus and steroids for approximately 3 years.

Study-wide points: Within the allografts of patients who had graft-donor T cell macrochimerism, graft-versus-host to host-versus-graft clonal ratios were high. Early post-transplant HvG declines were associated with peak circulating GvH clone levels. The authors found GvH clones in recipient marrow, some appearing first in ileum or blood.

As concerns this clone: What it binds is unknown.

The data were produced by immunoSEQ multiplex PCR, yet TCRdb's version contains in-frame clones alone and is incomplete. Of under 100,000 clones listed, approximately 94% are singletons. With 4 bases removed from V and 4 bases from J, the gap between germline ends came to 10 bases. Germline assignment: CDR1 MNHEY and CDR2 SMNVEV (reference sequence). The CDR3 is 14 amino acids. The sample was unstimulated CD4+ T cells sorted from spleen or lymph node cells, taken before transplant. V usage is TRBV27 and J usage is TRBJ1-4; D unclear. This sequence originates from a human donor who was the organ donor for an intestinal transplant. In DNA, the CDR3 is TGTGCCAGCAGTTCGCTGGGCCTTAATGAAAAACTGTTTTTT. Translated, it gives CASSSLGLNEKLFF.